Listed here are 19 T cell receptor beta chains from one sample, sequenced in a study of T cell changes during pregnancy in multiple sclerosis. The protocol was immunoSEQ multiplex PCR, while the TCRdb copy is restricted to in-frame clones and leaves out a portion. The sample carries over 90,000 clones, 90% recorded once. The sequenced sample was peripheral blood, obtained in the second trimester of pregnancy. The receptors were gathered from a female donor in good health, enrolled as a control in a pregnancy study.

V and J are TRBV7-9 and TRBJ2-3, with a possible D match to TRBD1 (6 bases). Germline V lookup: CDR1 SEHNR, CDR2 FQNEAQ (reference sequence). Trimming took off 8 bases at V and 2 bases at J, with 17 bases between the two ends. CDR3 length: 15 amino acids. The CDR3 here is CASLQGVMVTDTQYF. CDR3 in DNA: TGTGCCAGCCTACAGGGTGTTATGGTCACAGATACGCAGTATTTT.

The chain combines TRBV28 with TRBJ1-2; TRBD1 matches at 9 bases. The CDR3 runs 15 residues. V gave up 5 bases and J gave up 8 bases; unmatched junction bases: 12. CDR1 is MDHEN and CDR2 is SYDVKM in the germline V gene. The CDR3 DNA is TGTGCCAGCAGTCCATACGGGACAGGGTCTCGAGGCTACACCTTC. Translated, it gives CASSPYGTGSRGYTF.

V is TRBV6-1 and J is TRBJ1-2; TRBD1 matches at 11 bases. This CDR3 region has 14 residues. CDR1 and CDR2 (germline): MNHNS, SASEGT. V lost 6 bases to trimming and J lost 6 bases; unmatched junction nucleotides: 6. CDR3 in amino acids: CASSLDRGRDGYTF. In nucleotides, the CDR3 is TGTGCCAGCAGCTTGGACAGGGGGCGGGATGGCTACACCTTC.

The genes are TRBV6-6 and TRBJ1-1, with 8 bases identical to TRBD1. Trimming took 4 bases from V and 8 from J; bases not matched to a gene: 3. From germline, CDR1 is MNHNY and CDR2 SVGAGI (reference sequence). The CDR3 has 12 residues. CDR3 sequence: CASSSGGPEAFF. The CDR3 nucleotides read TGTGCCAGCAGTTCAGGGGGCCCCGAAGCTTTCTTT.

The V and J genes are TRBV18 and TRBJ1-1; 7 nucleotides match TRBD1. Looked up from germline, CDR1 is KGHSH and CDR2 is LQKENI. The CDR3 is made up of 15 amino acids. The J segment lost 0 bases and the V segment lost 5 bases, leaving 6 bases of the junction unmatched. In nucleotides, the CDR3 is TGTGCCAGCTCAATGACAGGGCCCGTGAACACTGAAGCTTTCTTT. This gives the protein CASSMTGPVNTEAFF. The variable domain in full, with the rest retrieved from reference TRBV18 and TRBJ1-1, is NAGVMQNPRHLVRRRGQEARLRCSPMKGHSHVYWYRQLPEEGLKFMVYLQKENIIDESGMPKERFSAEFPKEGPSILRIQQVVRGDSAAYFCASSMTGPVNTEAFFGQGTRLTVV.

DNA of the CDR3: TGTGCCAGTAGTATAGGGGGACAGGGGGCTGAAGCTTTCTTT. The encoded protein is CASSIGGQGAEAFF. The rearrangement links TRBV19 to TRBJ1-1, with 11 bases matching TRBD1. Germline CDR1 LNHDA, CDR2 SQIVND (reference sequence). V lost 1 base, J lost 6 bases, and 1 base stayed unmatched. The CDR3 has 14 residues.

The count of this clone is one. V gene TRBV30 combines with J gene TRBJ1-1, with D perhaps matching TRBD1 (6 bases). Germline V gives CDR1 GTSNPN, CDR2 SVGIG (reference sequence). The V end lost 4 bases, the J end lost 11 bases, and 20 bases lay between the germline ends. CDR3 length: 13 amino acids. The CDR3 sequence: CAWTGSGVWRAFF. CDR3 coding DNA: TGTGCCTGGACCGGATCAGGGGTTTGGCGGGCTTTCTTT.

The chain carries TRBV6-6 and TRBJ1-1; no definite D call. Germline-derived CDR1 and CDR2 are MNHNY and SVGAGI (reference sequence). This CDR3 spans 11 amino acids. V lost 6 bases, J lost 5 bases, and 7 bases lay in between. As DNA, the CDR3 is TGTGCCAGCAGGGCGACTACTGAAGCTTTCTTT. Translating it yields CASRATTEAFF.

The rearrangement joins TRBV29-1 to TRBJ2-7; 8 bases line up with TRBD1. Germline V CDR1 and CDR2: SQVTM, ANQGSEA. With V trimmed by 6 bases and J by 1 base, 2 bases remained unmatched. The CDR3 runs 12 residues. CDR3 residues: CSVRQGSYEQYF. CDR3 DNA sequence: TGCAGCGTCCGACAGGGGTCCTACGAGCAGTACTTC.

This chain joins TRBV6-6 and TRBJ2-6; D may be TRBD1 (6 bases). The V gene lost 5 bases and the J gene lost 1 base, with 9 bases spanning the gap. The V gene's germline CDR1 is MNHNY and CDR2 SVGAGI (reference sequence). The CDR3 sequence is 15 residues long. CDR3 sequence: CASSAGESGANVLTF. CDR3 nucleotides: TGTGCCAGCAGTGCAGGGGAGTCTGGGGCCAACGTCCTGACTTTC.

V gene TRBV5-8 combines with J gene TRBJ2-3; 7 bases line up with TRBD2. Germline V lookup: CDR1 SGHTS, CDR2 YDEGEE. This CDR3 has 14 amino acids. The ends lost 5 bases at V and 0 bases at J; junction bases unmatched: 3. The CDR3: CASRRLASTDTQYF. The CDR3 region has the DNA TGTGCCAGCAGACGACTAGCCAGCACAGATACGCAGTATTTT.

The gene calls are TRBV2 and TRBJ1-2, with D perhaps matching TRBD1 (6 bases). Trimming took 3 bases from V and 6 from J, leaving 17 bases between them. CDR3 length: 15 residues. In germline, CDR1 is SNHLY, CDR2 FYNNEI. The CDR3 DNA reads TGTGCCAGCAGTGACGGACAGAACAGGGATAATGGCTACACCTTC. Protein sequence: CASSDGQNRDNGYTF.

The rearrangement links TRBV27 to TRBJ1-2; D perhaps matches TRBD1 (6 bases). The CDR3 is made up of 16 amino acids. Germline assignment: CDR1 MNHEY and CDR2 SMNVEV (reference sequence). V dropped 2 bases and J dropped 4 bases, with 17 bases sitting between them. The CDR3 spells CASSLLAGARPYGYTF. CDR3 nucleotides: TGTGCCAGCAGTTTACTTGCAGGGGCAAGACCCTATGGCTACACCTTC.

This clone was detected only once. The V gene is TRBV13, the J gene TRBJ1-1, with 7 bases aligning to TRBD1. The germline CDR1 and CDR2 sequences are PRHDT and FYEKMQ (reference sequence). V shed 4 bases, J shed 3 bases, and the junction held 8 bases outside the gene matches. This CDR3 region has 15 residues. CDR3 bases: TGTGCCAGCAGCTCACTTCGACAGGGAGACACTGAAGCTTTCTTT. Protein sequence: CASSSLRQGDTEAFF.

This chain connects TRBV27 to TRBJ2-7; TRBD1 agrees at 8 bases. The CDR3 loop spans 13 amino acids. The trim removed 6 bases at V and 3 bases at J, leaving 4 bases unmatched. CDR1 is MNHEY and CDR2 is SMNVEV in the germline V gene (reference sequence). CDR3 sequence (DNA): TGTGCCAGCAGAAGGACAGGGAGCTACGAGCAGTACTTC. Residues: CASRRTGSYEQYF.

The V call is TRBV27, the J call TRBJ1-1; TRBD1 matches 8 bases. Losses at the gene ends were 3 bases for V and 8 bases for J; bases not matched to a gene: 14. In germline, CDR1 is MNHEY, CDR2 SMNVEV (reference sequence). This CDR3 spans 16 amino acids. The CDR3 region has the DNA TGTGCCAGCAGTTTCGCCCTCGCCTACAGGGGGGACGAAGCTTTCTTT. Its protein product is CASSFALAYRGDEAFF.

This chain joins TRBV5-1 and TRBJ2-7; 10 nucleotides agree with TRBD1. Germline loops: CDR1 SGHRS, CDR2 YFSETQ. The CDR3 loop spans 14 amino acids. The V and J ends lost 0 bases and 5 bases, in that order; junction bases with no gene match: 2. Here the CDR3 reads CASSLGDRGHEQYF. The CDR3 DNA is TGCGCCAGCAGCTTGGGGGACAGGGGACACGAGCAGTACTTC. Full variable domain (rest looked up from reference TRBV5-1 and TRBJ2-7): KAGVTQTPRYLIKTRGQQVTLSCSPISGHRSVSWYQQTPGQGLQFLFEYFSETQRNKGNFPGRFSGRQFSNSRSEMNVSTLELGDSALYLCASSLGDRGHEQYFGPGTRLTVT.

This chain links TRBV6-5 with TRBJ2-7, with D tentatively TRBD2 (6 bases). V lost 2 bases and J 7 bases, leaving 18 bases between the germline ends. In germline, CDR1 is MNHEY, CDR2 SVGAGI. The length of the CDR3 is 15 residues. CDR3 in DNA: TGTGCCAGCAGTTACGGCAGGGTTCAGACTAGGGAGCAGTACTTC. Amino acids: CASSYGRVQTREQYF.

Only one count was recorded for this clone. The V and J genes are TRBV10-3 and TRBJ2-7; TRBD2 is a possible D gene (5 bases). V lost 0 bases and J 4 bases, leaving 10 bases between the germline ends. The CDR3 is made up of 14 amino acids. Germline CDR1 and CDR2: ENHRY and SYGVKD. CDR3 sequence (DNA): TGTGCCATCAGTGAGTCTACAGAGGGATACGAGCAGTACTTC. It yields the protein CAISESTEGYEQYF.